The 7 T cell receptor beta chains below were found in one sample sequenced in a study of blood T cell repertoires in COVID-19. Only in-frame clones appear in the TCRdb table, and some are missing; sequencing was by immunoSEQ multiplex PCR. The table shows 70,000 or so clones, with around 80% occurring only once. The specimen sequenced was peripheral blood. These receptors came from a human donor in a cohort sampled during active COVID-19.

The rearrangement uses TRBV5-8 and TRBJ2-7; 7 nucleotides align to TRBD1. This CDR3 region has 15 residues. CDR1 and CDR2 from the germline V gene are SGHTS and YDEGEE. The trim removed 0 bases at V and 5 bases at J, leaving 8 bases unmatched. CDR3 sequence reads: CASSLEGGAFHEQYF. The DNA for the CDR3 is TGTGCCAGCAGCTTGGAAGGGGGCGCTTTCCACGAGCAGTACTTC. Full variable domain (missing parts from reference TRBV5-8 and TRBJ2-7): EAGVTQSPTHLIKTRGQQATLRCSPISGHTSVYWYQQALGLGLQFLLWYDEGEERNRGNFPPRFSGRQFPNYSSELNVNALELEDSALYLCASSLEGGAFHEQYFGPGTRLTVT.

The CDR3 is CASSLVSLLSYEQYF. CDR3 nucleotide sequence: TGTGCCAGCAGCTTAGTTTCACTCCTCTCCTACGAGCAGTACTTC. V is TRBV11-1 and J is TRBJ2-7; no clear D. Germline values: CDR1 SGHAT, CDR2 FQDESV (reference sequence). V dropped 1 base and J dropped 0 bases, with 10 bases sitting between them. The CDR3 loop spans 15 amino acids.

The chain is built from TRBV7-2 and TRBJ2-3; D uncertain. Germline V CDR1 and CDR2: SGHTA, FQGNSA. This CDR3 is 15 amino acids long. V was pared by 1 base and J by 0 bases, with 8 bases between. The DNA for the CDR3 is TGTGCCAGCAGCTTAGTGCCGGTAAGCACAGATACGCAGTATTTT. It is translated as CASSLVPVSTDTQYF. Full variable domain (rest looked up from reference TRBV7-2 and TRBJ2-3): GAGVSQSPSNKVTEKGKDVELRCDPISGHTALYWYRQSLGQGLEFLIYFQGNSAPDKSGLPSDRFSAERTGGSVSTLTIQRTQQEDSAVYLCASSLVPVSTDTQYFGPGTRLTVL.

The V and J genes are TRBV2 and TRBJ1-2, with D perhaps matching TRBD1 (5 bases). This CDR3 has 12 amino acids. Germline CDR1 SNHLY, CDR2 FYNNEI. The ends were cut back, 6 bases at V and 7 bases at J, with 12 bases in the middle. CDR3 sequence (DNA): TGTGCCAGCAGCCGGAACCAGGGTGGCTACACCTTC. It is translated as CASSRNQGGYTF.

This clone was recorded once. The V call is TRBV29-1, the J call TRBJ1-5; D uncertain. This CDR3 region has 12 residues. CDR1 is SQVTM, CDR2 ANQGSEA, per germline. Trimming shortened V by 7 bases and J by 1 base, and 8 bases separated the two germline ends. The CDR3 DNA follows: TGCAGCGCCGCCCAGAGCAATCAGCCCCAGCATTTT. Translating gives CSAAQSNQPQHF.

In DNA form, the CDR3 reads TGTGCCAGCCAGAGGGGGGGGTTCGGCGAGCAGTACTTC. Protein product: CASQRGGFGEQYF. The rearrangement links TRBV6-5 to TRBJ2-7, with TRBD2 as a possible D gene (7 bases). CDR3 length equals 13 residues. The germline gives CDR1 MNHEY, CDR2 SVGAGI. With 8 bases removed from V and 6 bases from J, the gap between germline ends came to 17 bases.

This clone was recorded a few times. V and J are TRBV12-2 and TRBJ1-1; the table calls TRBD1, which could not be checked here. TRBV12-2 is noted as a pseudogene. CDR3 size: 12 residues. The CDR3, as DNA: TGTACACAGGGGCAGATAGACACTGAAGCTTTCTTT. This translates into CTQGQIDTEAFF.